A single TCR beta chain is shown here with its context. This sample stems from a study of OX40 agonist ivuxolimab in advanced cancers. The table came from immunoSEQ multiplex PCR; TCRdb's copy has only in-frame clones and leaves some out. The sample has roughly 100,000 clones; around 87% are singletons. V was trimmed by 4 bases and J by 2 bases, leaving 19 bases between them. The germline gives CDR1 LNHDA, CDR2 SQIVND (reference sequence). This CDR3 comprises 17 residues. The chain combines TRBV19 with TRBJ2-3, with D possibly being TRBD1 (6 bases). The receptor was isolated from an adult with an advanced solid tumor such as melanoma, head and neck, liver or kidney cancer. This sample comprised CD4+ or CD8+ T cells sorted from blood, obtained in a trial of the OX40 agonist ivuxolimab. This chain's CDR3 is CASSTPVAGVPTDTQYF. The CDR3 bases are TGTGCCAGTAGTACCCCTGTTGCAGGGGTCCCCACAGATACGCAGTATTTT.